The clone carrying this TCR beta chain has more than one count but fewer than ten. Antigen unknown. The study ran its PCR with 60 Vbeta and 13 Jbeta primers. TCRdb's copy holds only in-frame clones and misses some; the assay was immunoSEQ multiplex PCR. This repertoire shows some 220,000 clones, around 89% found once; its top ten account for 0.95% to 1.1%. Trimming cost V 3 bases and J 3 bases, with 11 bases left between them. In germline, CDR1 is ENHRY, CDR2 SYGVKD. The CDR3 runs to 14 residues. This sample is part of a study of cytomegalovirus exposure and HLA in healthy donors. The study, taken as a whole, reports: In a later analysis, DRB1 alleles had the most associated TCRs; HLA-C alleles the fewest. Cytomegalovirus-associated TCR beta chains were listed, numbering some 150.

The chain carries TRBV10-3 and TRBJ2-5, with D possibly TRBD1 on 5 matching bases. The origin of this receptor is a woman aged 18-29 years in good health and CMV-seronegative. The sample was PBMCs. CDR3 protein: CAISDRVLEETQYF. CDR3 nucleotides: TGTGCCATCAGTGACAGGGTTCTAGAAGAGACCCAGTACTTC.